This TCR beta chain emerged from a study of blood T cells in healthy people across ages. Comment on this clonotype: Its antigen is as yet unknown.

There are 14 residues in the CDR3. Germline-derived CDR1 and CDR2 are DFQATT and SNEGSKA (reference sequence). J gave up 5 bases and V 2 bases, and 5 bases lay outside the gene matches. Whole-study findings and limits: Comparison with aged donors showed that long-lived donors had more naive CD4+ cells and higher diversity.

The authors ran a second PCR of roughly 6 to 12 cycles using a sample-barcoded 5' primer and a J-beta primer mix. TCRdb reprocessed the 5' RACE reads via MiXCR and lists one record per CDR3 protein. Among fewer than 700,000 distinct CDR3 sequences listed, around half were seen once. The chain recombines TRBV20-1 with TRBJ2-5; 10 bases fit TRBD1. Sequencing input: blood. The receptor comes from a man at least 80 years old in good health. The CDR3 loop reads CSARRRTGGETQYF. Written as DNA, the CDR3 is TGCAGTGCTAGACGACGGACAGGGGGGGAGACCCAGTACTTC.